This T cell receptor (beta chain) was obtained from a study of T-cell reconstitution after alpha-beta-depleted transplantation in children. A TCRbeta library incorporating unique molecular identifiers was prepared. One entry per CDR3 protein results from TCRdb running MiXCR on the PCR reads. The repertoire holds some 590,000 distinct CDR3 sequences, with more than 9% as singletons. The CDR3 is 15 residues long. Germline lookup yields CDR1 LGHDT and CDR2 YNNKEL (reference sequence). Trimming at V came to 5 bases and at J to 8 bases, leaving 7 bases not matched to a gene. This clonotype turned up a few times.

This sequence was found in a human donor who donated a stem cell graft to a child with acute myeloid leukemia. Sample: PBMCs from the stem cell graft donor, taken from the stem cell graft. This chain uses TRBV3-1 with TRBJ2-1; 12 bases line up with TRBD2. The CDR3: CASSSSGRAIDEQFF. DNA of the CDR3: TGTGCCAGCAGCTCTAGCGGGAGGGCTATAGATGAGCAGTTCTTC.